These 21 T cell receptor beta chains share one sample of origin, sequenced in a study of T cell responses to AZD1222 COVID-19 vaccine. The assay was immunoSEQ multiplex PCR, and TCRdb's table has in-frame clones only and misses some. Counted here are hundreds of thousands of clones, about 94% occurring once; the ten biggest clones make up approximately 0.52%. The source material was peripheral blood, sampled 28 days after the second AZD1222 dose. These receptor sequences come from an adult who received the AZD1222 COVID-19 vaccine.

The gene calls are TRBV7-9 and TRBJ2-5, with D tentatively TRBD2 (5 bases). The germline gives CDR1 SEHNR, CDR2 FQNEAQ (reference sequence). This CDR3 has 14 amino acids. V was cut by 2 bases and J by 4 bases, with 11 bases left in between. CDR3 amino acids: CASSLLAPTETQYF. CDR3 DNA: TGTGCCAGCAGCTTATTAGCGCCAACAGAGACCCAGTACTTC.

The chain joins TRBV6-2 or TRBV6-3 to TRBJ2-2; 7 bases are a match to TRBD2. CDR3 length: 16 amino acids. Unmatched junction bases numbered 8, after V lost 5 bases and J lost 2 bases. Germline V CDR1 and CDR2: MNHEY, SVGEGT. The CDR3 DNA follows: TGTGCCAGCAGTAACGTGGGAGGGATAAACACCGGGGAGCTGTTTTTT. Translation: CASSNVGGINTGELFF.

The chain links TRBV18 to TRBJ2-1; D may be TRBD2 (5 bases). Trimming shortened V by 0 bases and J by 7 bases, and 16 bases separated the two germline ends. The CDR3 is 16 residues long. The V gene's germline CDR1 is KGHSH and CDR2 LQKENI. In DNA form, the CDR3 reads TGTGCCAGCTCACCACCGACCTCGAGGAGGCAGAATGAGCAGTTCTTC. Translation: CASSPPTSRRQNEQFF. Full variable domain (rest looked up from reference TRBV18 and TRBJ2-1): NAGVMQNPRHLVRRRGQEARLRCSPMKGHSHVYWYRQLPEEGLKFMVYLQKENIIDESGMPKERFSAEFPKEGPSILRIQQVVRGDSAAYFCASSPPTSRRQNEQFFGPGTRLTVL.

The chain is built from TRBV28 and TRBJ2-7; D gene uncertain. Trimming left V 3 bases short and J 0 bases short, with 6 bases between. The germline V gene has CDR1 MDHEN and CDR2 SYDVKM. The CDR3 has 13 amino acids. The CDR3 DNA is TGTGCCAGCAGTTTGGTCGGCTCCTACGAGCAGTACTTC. It encodes CASSLVGSYEQYF.

This clone is a singleton in its sample. The DNA of the CDR3 is TGCGCCAGCAGCTGGCTCCAGGGGAAAGGCGGGGAGCTGTTTTTT. The encoded protein is CASSWLQGKGGELFF. V gene TRBV5-1 combines with J gene TRBJ2-2; TRBD1 is a possible D gene (6 bases). Trimming removed 3 bases from V and 7 bases from J, with 16 bases in between. The CDR3 spans 15 residues. Looked up from germline, CDR1 is SGHRS and CDR2 is YFSETQ.

The V gene is TRBV4-1, the J gene TRBJ1-5; D gene unclear. V was pared by 6 bases and J by 0 bases, with 12 bases between. The CDR3 extends over 15 amino acids. From germline, CDR1 is MGHRA and CDR2 YSYEKL. Here the CDR3 reads CASSLTRNSNQPQHF. The CDR3 DNA sequence: TGCGCCAGCAGTCTGACAAGAAATAGCAATCAGCCCCAGCATTTT.

This sequence joins TRBV28 and TRBJ1-6; 8 bases agree with TRBD1. The germline V gene encodes CDR1 MDHEN and CDR2 SYDVKM. CDR3 size: 15 residues. V lost 8 bases to trimming and J lost 8 bases; unmatched junction nucleotides: 11. This chain's CDR3 is CASYPSRGPYSPLHF. As DNA, the CDR3 is TGTGCCAGCTATCCGTCCAGGGGGCCTTATTCACCCCTCCACTTT.

For the CDR3, the DNA is TGTGCCAGCAGACGACAGGGGGCGCGGTACGAGCAGTACTTC. Amino acids: CASRRQGARYEQYF. The chain links TRBV28 to TRBJ2-7; 10 bases line up with TRBD1. CDR3 length: 14 amino acids. The J segment lost 4 bases and the V segment lost 6 bases, leaving 6 bases of the junction unmatched. Germline V gene sequence: CDR1 MDHEN, CDR2 SYDVKM.

V and J are TRBV18 and TRBJ1-1; D unresolved. This CDR3 region has 16 residues. Trimming shortened V by 2 bases and J by 0 bases, and 13 bases separated the two germline ends. Germline CDR1 and CDR2: KGHSH and LQKENI. The CDR3 is CASSPTLSGLNTEAFF. The CDR3 DNA reads as TGTGCCAGCTCACCAACTCTTTCAGGCTTGAACACTGAAGCTTTCTTT.

The chain is built from TRBV20-1 and TRBJ1-1; D call uncertain. This CDR3 comprises 9 residues. CDR1 and CDR2 (germline): DFQATT, SNEGSKA (reference sequence). The germline V and J ends were trimmed by 1 base and 9 bases, with 3 bases remaining between them. The CDR3 DNA reads TGCAGTGCTAGAGGGAAAGCTTTCTTT. The encoded protein is CSARGKAFF.

J is TRBJ2-7 and V is TRBV4-3, with TRBD1 identical over 9 bases. Looked up from germline, CDR1 is LGHNA and CDR2 is YSLEER. The CDR3 is 14 residues long. The V gene end was trimmed by 4 bases and the J gene end by 3 bases; junction bases not matched to a gene: 4. CDR3 nucleotide sequence: TGCGCCAGCAGCCTGGACAGGGGTAACTACGAGCAGTACTTC. Protein sequence: CASSLDRGNYEQYF.

V usage is TRBV7-9 and J usage is TRBJ1-4; 11 bases are shared with TRBD1. CDR3 length: 16 amino acids. The germline gives CDR1 SEHNR, CDR2 FQNEAQ (reference sequence). J gave up 3 bases and V 0 bases, and 0 bases lay outside the gene matches. The DNA for the CDR3 is TGTGCCAGCAGCTTAGCGGGACAGGGGGCTAATGAAAAACTGTTTTTT. Translating gives CASSLAGQGANEKLFF.

The chain couples TRBV27 to TRBJ2-1, with TRBD2 matching over 13 bases. The CDR3 has 16 amino acids. Germline values: CDR1 MNHEY, CDR2 SMNVEV (reference sequence). Trimming at V came to 1 base and at J to 9 bases, leaving 6 bases not matched to a gene. The CDR3 spells CASSLLGTSGISEQFF. The CDR3 region has the DNA TGTGCCAGCAGTTTATTAGGGACTAGCGGGATCAGTGAGCAGTTCTTC.

The genes are TRBV7-6 and TRBJ2-1, with D perhaps TRBD1 (5 bases). The CDR3 covers 16 residues. The V gene's germline CDR1 is SGHVS and CDR2 FNYEAQ. V was cut by 1 base and J by 2 bases, with 12 bases left in between. CDR3 coding DNA: TGTGCCAGCAGCTTAGAATTGCCAGGGACCTACAATGAGCAGTTCTTC. Translation: CASSLELPGTYNEQFF.

The chain joins TRBV7-9 to TRBJ2-5; a weak D match, TRBD2 (7 bases). The V end was cut by 4 bases, the J end by 4 bases, with 13 bases between. The CDR3 totals 14 residues. Germline CDR1 and CDR2: SEHNR and FQNEAQ (reference sequence). CDR3 amino acids: CASSSPGGAETQYF. CDR3 sequence (DNA): TGTGCCAGCAGCTCCCCGGGGGGCGCAGAGACCCAGTACTTC.

The CDR3 DNA follows: TGTGCCAGCAGCCAAGGTCTAGGGGATCCCTACGAGCAGTACTTC. This sequence encodes CASSQGLGDPYEQYF. The chain recombines TRBV4-2 with TRBJ2-7; D is possibly TRBD1 (5 bases). CDR3 length: 15 amino acids. The germline V gene encodes CDR1 LGHNA and CDR2 YNFKEQ. Trimming took 1 base from V and 2 from J, leaving 12 bases between them.

This clone was recorded only once. The chain carries TRBV2 and TRBJ2-3, with 8 nucleotides matching TRBD2. The V gene's germline CDR1 is SNHLY and CDR2 FYNNEI. After removal of 4 bases from V and 1 base from J, the junction contained 4 bases not matched to a gene. CDR3 size: 15 residues. The CDR3 bases are TGTGCCAGCAGTGTTTGGGGACTAGGCACAGATACGCAGTATTTT. Translation: CASSVWGLGTDTQYF.

V is TRBV7-9 and J is TRBJ1-3; the D is unclear. Germline V lookup: CDR1 SEHNR, CDR2 FQNEAQ (reference sequence). V was trimmed by 5 bases and J by 2 bases, leaving 16 bases between them. The CDR3 has 16 amino acids. As DNA, the CDR3 is TGTGCCAGCAGCCCGACTTCTCTCCATCCTGGAAACACCATATATTTT. It codes for CASSPTSLHPGNTIYF.

The chain joins TRBV6-5 to TRBJ1-3, with D perhaps matching TRBD1 (5 bases). Trimming shortened V by 2 bases and J by 4 bases, and 12 bases separated the two germline ends. CDR3 length: 15 amino acids. Per the germline V gene, CDR1 is MNHEY and CDR2 is SVGAGI. This CDR3 is CASSYAPRGGNTIYF. The CDR3 bases are TGTGCCAGCAGTTACGCACCTCGGGGCGGAAACACCATATATTTT.

This sequence joins TRBV5-1 and TRBJ2-1; D is uncertain. The CDR3 extends over 13 amino acids. Germline-derived CDR1 and CDR2 are SGHRS and YFSETQ. With 0 bases removed from V and 9 bases from J, the gap between germline ends came to 10 bases. CDR3 sequence: CASSLDQLPEQFF. The DNA for the CDR3 is TGCGCCAGCAGCTTGGATCAGTTACCTGAGCAGTTCTTC.

The chain combines TRBV29-1 with TRBJ1-1; 7 bases fit TRBD1. CDR3 length: 12 residues. Germline CDR1 and CDR2: SQVTM and ANQGSEA. Trimming at V came to 6 bases and at J to 6 bases, leaving 7 bases not matched to a gene. In nucleotides, the CDR3 is TGCAGCGTAAGACAGGGTGGGGCTGAAGCTTTCTTT. Residues: CSVRQGGAEAFF. Full variable domain (outside the CDR3, taken from reference TRBV29-1 and TRBJ1-1): SAVISQKPSRDICQRGTSLTIQCQVDSQVTMMFWYRQQPGQSLTLIATANQGSEATYESGFVIDKFPISRPNLTFSTLTVSNMSPEDSSIYLCSVRQGGAEAFFGQGTRLTVV.